The sequence of this T cell receptor (beta chain) was determined in a study of blood T cell repertoires in COVID-19. Study at large: Sites across the United States, Italy and Spain contributed samples from acute and convalescent COVID-19. The cDNA or gDNA used as material had been derived from T cells, B-cell-depleted T cells, or PBMCs.

Germline loops: CDR1 SGDLS, CDR2 YYNGEE. This CDR3 contains 15 residues. J was trimmed by 0 bases and V by 4 bases; bases with no gene match: 2. The authors' processing: Scientists estimated how many nucleated cells there were by amplifying reference gene primers. Libraries were prepared by immunoSEQ multiplex PCR; TCRdb keeps only in-frame clonotypes and omits some of them. For V, J and clone size, that table is used; D and trimming come from the DNA. This table has 55,000 to 70,000 clones, roughly 80% appearing once. This chain links TRBV9 with TRBJ2-1; TRBD2 matches at 9 bases. The origin of this receptor is a human donor in a cohort sampled during active COVID-19. The sequencing sample was made of peripheral blood. This CDR3 is CASSLSGSSYNEQFF. The CDR3 coding sequence is TGTGCCAGCAGCCTTAGCGGGAGCTCCTACAATGAGCAGTTCTTC.